This T cell receptor beta chain is from a study of PD-1 blockade in classical Hodgkin lymphoma. Produced via immunoSEQ multiplex PCR; TCRdb's table is partial and in-frame only. This sample has roughly 92,000 clones; around nine tenths occur once, and the top ten carry 2.8%. Germline-derived CDR1 and CDR2 are SEHNR and FQNEAQ (reference sequence). This CDR3 is 15 amino acids long. The ends lost 3 bases at V and 5 bases at J; junction bases unmatched: 4. In this sample, this clone turned up once. Every patient experienced relapse after autologous stem cell transplantation, and brentuximab vedotin exposure varied.

Specimen: peripheral blood mononuclear cells (PBMCs), collected at baseline. The chain carries TRBV7-9 and TRBJ1-4, with 9 bases lining up with TRBD1. This TCR derives from a human donor with classical Hodgkin lymphoma. In nucleotides, the CDR3 is TGTGCCAGCAGCTTGGCCGGGACAGGGAATGAAAAACTGTTTTTT. This translates into CASSLAGTGNEKLFF.